A single sample is the source of the 13 T cell receptor beta chains below, sequenced in a study of T cell responses to AZD1222 COVID-19 vaccine. Sequenced by immunoSEQ multiplex PCR; TCRdb stores in-frame clones only, minus some. The profile shows around 120,000 clones, roughly 87% of them singletons. The specimen was peripheral blood, collected on day 0 of AZD1222 vaccination. Receptor source: an adult in good health.

This clone was picked up one time. The chain employs TRBV11-3 and TRBJ2-1, with TRBD2 identical over 11 bases. The V segment lost 5 bases and the J segment 5 bases; nucleotides outside the gene matches: 11. The CDR3 has 17 amino acids. Germline V gene data show CDR1 as SGHNT and CDR2 as YENEEA. CDR3 protein: CASSRELQGLADNEQFF. Here the CDR3 DNA reads TGTGCCAGCAGCCGCGAACTTCAGGGACTAGCGGACAATGAGCAGTTCTTC.

The CDR3 DNA reads TGTGCCAGCAGCGTAGTCAGGGTGGGCGGGGAGCTGTTTTTT. Its protein is CASSVVRVGGELFF. The rearrangement links TRBV9 to TRBJ2-2; D perhaps matches TRBD1 (5 bases). The CDR3 loop spans 14 amino acids. The germline V and J ends were trimmed by 0 bases and 7 bases, with 10 bases remaining between them. CDR1 SGDLS and CDR2 YYNGEE come from the germline V gene.

The V gene is TRBV12-3 or TRBV12-4, the J gene TRBJ1-3; D remains unclear. Trimming pared 5 bases from V and 7 bases from J, leaving 12 bases between. The CDR3 has 13 residues. The CDR3 is CASSTGRENTIYF. The CDR3, as DNA: TGTGCCAGCAGTACCGGGAGGGAGAACACCATATATTTT.

This clone appeared once. The CDR3 protein is CASSPRLEPQYF. The CDR3 DNA follows: TGTGCCAGCAGTCCTCGGCTAGAGCCCCAGTACTTC. This chain connects TRBV28 to TRBJ2-7; D uncertain. V lost 5 bases to trimming and J lost 10 bases, with 15 bases between them. CDR3 size: 12 residues. CDR1 MDHEN and CDR2 SYDVKM come from the germline V gene.

The gene calls are TRBV19 and TRBJ2-7; TRBD2 agrees at 10 bases. The junction had 15 bases not matched to a gene; V was cut back by 3 bases and J by 7 bases. From germline, CDR1 is LNHDA and CDR2 SQIVND (reference sequence). The CDR3 runs 17 residues. The CDR3 region has the DNA TGTGCCAGTAGTATTGGGCTAGCGGGGGCCCGGGGCTATGAGCAGTACTTC. Residues: CASSIGLAGARGYEQYF. Full variable domain (remainder filled in from reference TRBV19 and TRBJ2-7): DGGITQSPKYLFRKEGQNVTLSCEQNLNHDAMYWYRQDPGQGLRLIYYSQIVNDFQKGDIAEGYSVSREKKESFPLTVTSAQKNPTAFYLCASSIGLAGARGYEQYFGPGTRLTVT.

The chain is built from TRBV7-9 and TRBJ1-2, with 7 bases fitting TRBD1. CDR1 and CDR2 from the germline V gene are SEHNR and FQNEAQ (reference sequence). This CDR3 contains 11 residues. V lost 11 bases to trimming and J lost 6 bases; unmatched junction nucleotides: 6. CDR3 DNA sequence: TGTGCCTGCGGACAGGCAAATGGCTACACCTTC. This encodes CACGQANGYTF.

V is TRBV27 and J is TRBJ2-1; 14 nucleotides line up with TRBD2. The CDR3 is made up of 17 amino acids. The V segment lost 6 bases and the J segment 7 bases; nucleotides outside the gene matches: 11. In germline, CDR1 is MNHEY, CDR2 SMNVEV (reference sequence). CDR3: CASRSGLAGEGINEQFF. The CDR3 coding sequence is TGTGCCAGCAGATCGGGACTAGCGGGAGAGGGGATAAATGAGCAGTTCTTC.

The rearrangement joins TRBV6-5 to TRBJ1-1; D not certain. V lost 5 bases to trimming and J lost 1 base, with 8 bases between them. Germline V gene lookup returns CDR1 MNHEY and CDR2 SVGAGI. The CDR3 is 13 amino acids. The CDR3 reads CASSPRANTEAFF. The CDR3, as DNA: TGTGCCAGCAGTCCCCGGGCGAACACTGAAGCTTTCTTT.

The genes are TRBV6-5 and TRBJ1-4, with 9 bases aligning to TRBD1. CDR1 and CDR2 (germline): MNHEY, SVGAGI. CDR3 size: 16 residues. V gave up 0 bases and J gave up 7 bases; unmatched junction bases: 6. The CDR3 loop is CASSYSGGQGREKLFF. Written as DNA, the CDR3 is TGTGCCAGCAGTTACTCTGGGGGACAGGGACGTGAAAAACTGTTTTTT.

The J gene is TRBJ2-3, the V gene TRBV19; D is perhaps TRBD1 (5 bases). The CDR3 loop spans 15 amino acids. Deletions cut 2 bases from V and 1 base from J, with 10 bases between. Germline assignment: CDR1 LNHDA and CDR2 SQIVND (reference sequence). CDR3 region: CASSITQGRTDTQYF. CDR3 bases: TGTGCCAGTAGTATAACCCAGGGCCGCACAGATACGCAGTATTTT.

V usage is TRBV14 and J usage is TRBJ2-7; the match to TRBD1 covers 7 bases. Looked up from germline, CDR1 is SGHDN and CDR2 is FVKESK. With V trimmed by 4 bases and J by 3 bases, 6 bases remained unmatched. The CDR3 runs 14 residues. The CDR3 DNA sequence: TGTGCCAGCAGCCCCCACGGGACAGTCTACGAGCAGTACTTC. It encodes CASSPHGTVYEQYF.

The chain recombines TRBV4-1 with TRBJ2-7; 13 bases match TRBD2. CDR1 MGHRA and CDR2 YSYEKL come from the germline V gene. There are 20 residues in the CDR3. Unmatched junction bases numbered 18, after V lost 1 base and J lost 6 bases. This chain's CDR3 is CASSQVKVSMGLAGFFEQYF. CDR3 nucleotide sequence: TGCGCCAGCAGCCAAGTTAAAGTCAGTATGGGACTAGCGGGATTCTTCGAGCAGTACTTC.

As to this clone: One end of the junction does not line up with germline, which may come from a read error. V gene TRBV4-2 combines with J gene TRBJ2-7, with TRBD2 identical over 9 bases. The germline V gene encodes CDR1 LGHNA and CDR2 YNFKEQ. This CDR3 has 15 residues. Here the CDR3 reads CASSPPGTSSHEQYF. The CDR3 DNA reads TGTGCCAGCAGCCCTCCTGGGACTAGCTCCCACGAGCAGTACTTC.